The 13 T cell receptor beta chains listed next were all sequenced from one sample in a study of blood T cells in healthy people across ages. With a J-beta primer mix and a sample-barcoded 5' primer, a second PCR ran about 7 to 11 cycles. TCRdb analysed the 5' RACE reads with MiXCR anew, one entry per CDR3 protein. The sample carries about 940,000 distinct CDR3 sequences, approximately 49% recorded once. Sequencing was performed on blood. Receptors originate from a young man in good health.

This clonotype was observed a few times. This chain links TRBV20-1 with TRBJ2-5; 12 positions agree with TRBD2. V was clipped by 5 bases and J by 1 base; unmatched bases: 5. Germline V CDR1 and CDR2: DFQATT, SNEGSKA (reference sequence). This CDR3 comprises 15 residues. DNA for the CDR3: TGCAGTGCTTCCGTGACTAGCGGGAGCCAAGAGACCCAGTACTTC. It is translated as CSASVTSGSQETQYF.

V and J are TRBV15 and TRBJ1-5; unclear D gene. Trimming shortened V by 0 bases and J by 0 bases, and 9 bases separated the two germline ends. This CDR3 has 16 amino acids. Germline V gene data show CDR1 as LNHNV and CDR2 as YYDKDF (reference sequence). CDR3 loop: CATSREGKYSNQPQHF. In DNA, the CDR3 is TGTGCCACCAGCAGAGAAGGGAAGTATAGCAATCAGCCCCAGCATTTT.

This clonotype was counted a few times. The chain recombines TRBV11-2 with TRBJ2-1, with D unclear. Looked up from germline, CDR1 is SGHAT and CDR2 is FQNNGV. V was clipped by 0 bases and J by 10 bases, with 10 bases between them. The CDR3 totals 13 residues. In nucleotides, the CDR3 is TGTGCCAGCAGCTTAGAGGTCTTTGGCGAGCAGTTCTTC. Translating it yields CASSLEVFGEQFF.

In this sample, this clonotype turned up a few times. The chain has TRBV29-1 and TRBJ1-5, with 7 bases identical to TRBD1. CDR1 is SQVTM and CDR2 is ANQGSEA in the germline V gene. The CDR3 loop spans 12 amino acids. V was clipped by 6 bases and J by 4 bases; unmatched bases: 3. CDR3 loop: CSVRQGNQPQHF. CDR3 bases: TGCAGCGTACGACAGGGAAATCAGCCCCAGCATTTT.

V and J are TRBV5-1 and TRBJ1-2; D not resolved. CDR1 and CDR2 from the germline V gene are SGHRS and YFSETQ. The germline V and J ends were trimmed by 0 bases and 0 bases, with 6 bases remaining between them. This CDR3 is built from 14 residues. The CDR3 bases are TGCGCCAGCAGCTTGGAACGAGCTAACTATGGCTACACCTTC. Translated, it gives CASSLERANYGYTF.

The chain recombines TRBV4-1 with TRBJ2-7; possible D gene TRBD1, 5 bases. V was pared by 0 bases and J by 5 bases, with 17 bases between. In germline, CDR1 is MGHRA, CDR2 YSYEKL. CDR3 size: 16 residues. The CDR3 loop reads CASSQDSPARVNEQYF. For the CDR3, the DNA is TGCGCCAGCAGCCAAGATTCCCCCGCCAGGGTAAACGAGCAGTACTTC.

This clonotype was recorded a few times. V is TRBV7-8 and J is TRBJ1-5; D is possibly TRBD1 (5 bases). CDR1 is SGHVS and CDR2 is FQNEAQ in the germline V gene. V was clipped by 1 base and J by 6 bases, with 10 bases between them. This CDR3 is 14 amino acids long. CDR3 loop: CASSLDQGRQPQHF. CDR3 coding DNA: TGTGCCAGCAGCTTAGATCAGGGTCGTCAGCCCCAGCATTTT.

The CDR3 here is CASSQDRSLHF. The CDR3 region has the DNA TGTGCCAGCAGCCAAGATCGATCCCTCCACTTT. The genes are TRBV3-1 and TRBJ1-6; unclear D gene. The germline CDR1 and CDR2 sequences are LGHDT and YNNKEL (reference sequence). Trimming removed 0 bases from V and 14 bases from J, with 5 bases in between. The length of the CDR3 is 11 residues.

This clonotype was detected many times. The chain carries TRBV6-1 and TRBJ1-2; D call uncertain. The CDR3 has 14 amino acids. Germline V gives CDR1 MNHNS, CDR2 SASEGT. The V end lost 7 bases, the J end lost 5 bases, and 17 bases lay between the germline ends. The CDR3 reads CASTSEAWGYGYTF. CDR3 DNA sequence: TGTGCCAGCACCTCCGAGGCCTGGGGATATGGCTACACCTTC.

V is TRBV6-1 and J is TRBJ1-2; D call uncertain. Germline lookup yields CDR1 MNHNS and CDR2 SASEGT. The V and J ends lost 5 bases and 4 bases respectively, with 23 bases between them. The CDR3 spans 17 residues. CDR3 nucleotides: TGTGCCAGCAGTCCGCCGGGCGGGTCCCTTGCTCGCTATGGCTACACCTTC. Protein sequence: CASSPPGGSLARYGYTF.

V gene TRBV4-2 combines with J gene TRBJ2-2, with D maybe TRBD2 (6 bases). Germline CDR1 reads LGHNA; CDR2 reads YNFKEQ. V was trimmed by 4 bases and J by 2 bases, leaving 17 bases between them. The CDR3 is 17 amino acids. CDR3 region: CASSLMTGLSNTGELFF. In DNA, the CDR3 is TGTGCCAGCAGCCTAATGACGGGACTTTCTAACACCGGGGAGCTGTTTTTT.

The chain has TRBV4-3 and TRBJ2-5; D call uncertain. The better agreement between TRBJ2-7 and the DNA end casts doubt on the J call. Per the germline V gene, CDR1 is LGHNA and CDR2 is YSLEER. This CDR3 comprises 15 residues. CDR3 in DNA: TGCGCCAGCAGCCCCGATGGGTCCCGGAAGGACGAGCAGTACTTC. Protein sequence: CASSPDGSRKDEQYF.

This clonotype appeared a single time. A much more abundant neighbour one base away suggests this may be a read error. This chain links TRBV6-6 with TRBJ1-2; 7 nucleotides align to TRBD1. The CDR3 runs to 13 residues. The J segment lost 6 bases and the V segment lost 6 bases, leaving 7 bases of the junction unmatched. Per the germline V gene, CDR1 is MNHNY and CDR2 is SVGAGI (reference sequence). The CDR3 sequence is CASRSGGGNGYTF. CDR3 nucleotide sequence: TGTGCCAGCAGGTCAGGGGGAGGAAATGGCTACACCTTC.